This entry features one T cell receptor (beta chain) sequence. Its antigen is unknown. This sample was taken from a study of radiotherapy plus CTLA-4 blockade in lung cancer. Overall study context: Of the patients, about 17% showed objective responses and around 34% attained disease control.

Overall study results and limits: Reports state that early shifts in blood T cell clones, with interferon-beta, best predicted response. Clones derived from tumor TCRs expanded in blood after radiotherapy plus ipilimumab.

Those patients who had chemo-refractory metastatic non-small-cell lung cancer were given focal radiation along with CTLA-4 blockade through ipilimumab. The V and J ends lost 4 bases and 0 bases, in that order; junction bases with no gene match: 7. The CDR3 sequence is 18 residues long. CDR1 and CDR2 from the germline V gene are SGHDT and YYEEEE. TCRdb's table, derived via immunoSEQ multiplex PCR, lists solely in-frame clones and lacks some. The table includes roughly 50,000 clones, around nine tenths detected once. The material sequenced was peripheral blood, taken from a patient treated with radiotherapy plus ipilimumab. This clonotype was obtained from a human donor with non-small cell lung cancer whose response to radiotherapy plus ipilimumab could not be evaluated. The genes are TRBV5-6 and TRBJ2-6, with 10 bases aligning to TRBD1. In nucleotides, the CDR3 is TGTGCCAGCAGCCAACCCGGGACAGGGGTCTCTGGGGCCAACGTCCTGACTTTC. Translation: CASSQPGTGVSGANVLTF.